This TCR beta chain was retrieved from a study of T cells after yellow fever vaccination. TCRdb reanalysed the 5' RACE reads using MiXCR and keeps one entry per CDR3 protein. Counted here are 500,000 to 650,000 distinct CDR3 sequences, about 15% occurring once; the ten biggest clones make up around a sixth. V was shortened by 3 bases and J by 6 bases, with 14 bases between the two germline ends. Germline loops: CDR1 LGHDT, CDR2 YNNKEL (reference sequence). CDR3 length equals 15 residues. This clonotype came up a few times. The V gene is TRBV3-1, the J gene TRBJ2-2; possibly TRBD2 for D (5 bases). This specimen consisted of PBMCs, obtained more than 4 days after the first yellow fever vaccination. The sequence was obtained from a man between 18 and 29 years old who received the YFV17D yellow fever vaccine. CDR3 nucleotides: TGTGCCAGCAGCCACCCCCCCGCGGGTGCCGGGGAGCTGTTTTTT. Its protein product is CASSHPPAGAGELFF.